The 27 T cell receptor delta chains listed next were all sequenced from one sample in a study of Vγ9Vδ2 T cells in congenital toxoplasmosis. A single-tube template-switch cDNA reaction was primed with TRGC- and TRDC-specific primers. The TRGC primer was designed to target TRGC1 and TRGC2 alike. TCRdb reprocessed the reads through CATT. The sample holds several hundred delta-chain clones; approximately 50% are singletons and the top ten take 25% to 35%. The sequenced material came from gamma-delta T cells from blood. The receptors derive from a child under 10 years old born to a mother with Toxoplasma gondii infection during pregnancy, either congenitally infected or uninfected (not recorded which).

As regards this clone: It is likely a read error: a sequence one base away is far more abundant. This chain joins TRDV2 and TRDJ2; 13 bases fit TRDD3. No J segment appears in TCRdb, so it was assigned here by matching the sequence to germline. CDR3 length: 18 amino acids. The germline V gene encodes CDR1 GEAIGNYY and CDR2 EKD. Trimming cost V 3 bases and J 6 bases; bases outside gene matches: 12. The CDR3 loop reads CACDPVLGDTPLAAQLFF. Here the CDR3 DNA reads TGTGCCTGTGACCCTGTACTGGGGGATACGCCCTTGGCAGCACAACTCTTCTTT.

On this clone itself: A read error is likely here: a far larger clone is one base away. The chain links TRDV2 to TRDJ3; TRDD3 matches at 13 bases. The J gene was missing in TCRdb and was found by matching the end of the DNA to germline. The CDR3 is made up of 19 amino acids. With V trimmed by 0 bases and J by 5 bases, 6 bases remained unmatched. The V gene's germline CDR1 is GEAIGNYY and CDR2 EKD. The CDR3 nucleotides read TGTGCCTGTGACACCGTACTGGGGGATACGCTCCGGGACACCCGACAGATGTTTTTC. Encoded protein: CACDTVLGDTLRDTRQMFF.

This clone is medium-sized by share. The V gene is TRDV2, the J gene TRDJ3, with TRDD3 matching 11 bases. This CDR3 contains 19 residues. V dropped 0 bases and J dropped 0; count of bases not matched to a gene: 3. Germline-derived CDR1 and CDR2 are GEAIGNYY and EKD. Written as DNA, the CDR3 is TGTGCCTGTGACACCGTGGGGGATACGAGCTCCTGGGACACCCGACAGATGTTTTTC. The encoded protein is CACDTVGDTSSWDTRQMFF.

On this clone itself: This likely stems from a read error, as it lies one base from a far larger clone. Other nucleotide sequences in the sample specify the same CDR3. This chain joins TRDV1 and TRDJ1; TRDD3 matches 11 bases. TCRdb offers no J gene call, so here the DNA was matched to germline to obtain one. The V segment lost 4 bases and the J segment 1 base; nucleotides outside the gene matches: 29. There are 24 residues in the CDR3. Germline CDR1 reads TSWWSYY; CDR2 reads QGS. This CDR3 reads CALGVSTLPAGGYLGGRPTDKLIF. The CDR3 DNA is TGTGCTCTTGGGGTCTCCACCCTGCCAGCTGGGGGATACCTGGGCGGTCGGCCCACCGATAAACTCATCTTT.

Points on this clone: The protein held in TCRdb is that of a much larger clone and does not match this DNA's translation at residue 10, likely because of a read error; the protein shown is translated from the DNA. The rearrangement joins TRDV2 to TRDJ3; TRDD3 aligns across 11 bases. The J gene is not listed in TCRdb, so it was assigned here from a DNA match to germline. CDR1 is GEAIGNYY, CDR2 EKD, per germline. CDR3 size: 20 residues. J gave up 0 bases and V 3 bases, and 9 bases lay outside the gene matches. The CDR3: CACDGPLGDMSSWDTRQMFF. The CDR3 coding sequence is TGTGCCTGTGACGGACCACTGGGGGATATGAGCTCCTGGGACACCCGACAGATGTTTTTC.

A note on this clone: The amino acid sequence in TCRdb belongs to a much larger clone and departs from this DNA's translation at residue 4, likely a sequencing read error; the sequence shown is translated from the DNA. This chain links TRDV1 with TRDJ1; TRDD3 aligns across 7 bases. TCRdb offers no J gene call, so here the DNA was matched to germline to obtain one. The CDR3 contains 22 residues. Germline lookup yields CDR1 TSWWSYY and CDR2 QGS. The CDR3 loop is CALWELAQISKWIRRYTDKLIF. The CDR3 coding sequence is TGTGCTCTTTGGGAACTAGCACAGATTTCTAAGTGGATACGCCGGTACACCGATAAACTCATCTTT.

This clone has more than one count but fewer than ten. A much bigger clone sits one base away, suggesting this may be a read error. This sequence joins TRDV2 and TRDJ1, with 10 bases aligning to TRDD3. TCRdb leaves out the J gene; it was filled in here by matching the DNA to germline. The CDR3 loop spans 14 amino acids. Germline V gene sequence: CDR1 GEAIGNYY, CDR2 EKD. The CDR3 DNA is TGTGCCCGTGACATACTGGGGGATACCGATAAACTCATCTTT. The encoded protein is CARDILGDTDKLIF.

By frequency in the sample, this clone is medium-sized. The chain uses TRDV2 and TRDJ3; 8 bases fit TRDD3. In the absence of a J gene in TCRdb, the DNA was matched to germline to assign it here. Germline CDR1 and CDR2: GEAIGNYY and EKD. V lost 2 bases and J lost 0; bases outside the gene matches: 2. This CDR3 is built from 17 residues. The CDR3, as DNA: TGTGCCTGTGACAACTGGGGGTCCTCCTGGGACACCCGACAGATGTTTTTC. Protein product: CACDNWGSSWDTRQMFF.

This clone is labeled large. This sample includes further DNA sequences coding for the same CDR3. The V gene is TRDV2, the J gene TRDJ1; 8 bases line up with TRDD3. The V segment lost 2 bases and the J segment 1 base; nucleotides outside the gene matches: 2. CDR3 length: 14 amino acids. Germline CDR1 is GEAIGNYY and CDR2 is EKD. This CDR3 reads CACDILGGTDKLIF. The CDR3 region has the DNA TGTGCCTGTGACATACTGGGGGGCACCGATAAACTCATCTTT.

As for this clone: A far larger clone differs by one base, so this is likely a read error. This chain connects TRDV2 to TRDJ2, with D perhaps TRDD3 (6 bases). Here the J gene came from matching the DNA to germline, since TCRdb omits it. Per germline, CDR1 GEAIGNYY and CDR2 EKD. This CDR3 region has 14 residues. Trimming pared 0 bases from V and 4 bases from J, leaving 8 bases between. This CDR3 reads CACDTWGWTAQLFF. CDR3 nucleotides: TGTGCCTGTGACACCTGGGGATGGACAGCACAACTCTTCTTT.

For this clone: A far larger clone is only one base removed, so a read error is likely. The chain carries TRDV1 and TRDJ1, with 11 bases lining up with TRDD3. As TCRdb names no J gene, one was assigned here on the basis of a DNA match to germline. V lost 0 bases, J lost 10 bases, and 34 bases stayed unmatched. Germline V gene sequence: CDR1 TSWWSYY, CDR2 QGS. The CDR3 consists of 24 residues. Here the CDR3 DNA reads TGTGCTCTTGGGGAACTGGCCTTCCTACGTAAGGGTGGGGGATACGCACAGTGCTACAATAGACTCATCTTT. Its protein product is CALGELAFLRKGGGYAQCYNRLIF.

In its sample, this clone is medium-sized. A clone one base away is much larger, so this may be a read error. The chain couples TRDV2 to TRDJ2; TRDD3 matches at 12 bases. The trim removed 1 base at V and 4 bases at J, leaving 3 bases unmatched. The CDR3 loop spans 16 amino acids. Per germline, CDR1 GEAIGNYY and CDR2 EKD. CDR3 in amino acids: CACDTLGDTWTAQLFF. CDR3 coding DNA: TGTGCCTGTGACACACTGGGGGATACTTGGACAGCACAACTCTTCTTT.

Comment on this clone: A far larger clone is off by one base, so a read error is likely. The chain couples TRDV1 to TRDJ1; 10 positions match TRDD3. This CDR3 is built from 20 residues. V lost 7 bases to trimming and J lost 2 bases; unmatched junction nucleotides: 22. Germline assignment: CDR1 TSWWSYY and CDR2 QGS. This chain's CDR3 is CALVDQGILPHWGITDKLIF. The CDR3 nucleotides read TGTGCTCTTGTGGATCAAGGAATCCTCCCCCACTGGGGGATTACCGATAAACTCATCTTT.

This clone was seen once. The amino acid sequence in TCRdb belongs to a much larger clone and departs from this DNA's translation at residue 11, likely a sequencing read error; the sequence shown is translated from the DNA. The chain recombines TRDV2 with TRDJ3, with 10 positions matching TRDD3. No J gene was available from TCRdb, and it was assigned here by a germline match of the DNA. Losses at the gene ends were 0 bases for V and 1 base for J; bases not matched to a gene: 8. The germline V gene encodes CDR1 GEAIGNYY and CDR2 EKD. This CDR3 has 20 amino acids. CDR3 sequence reads: CACDTVVGDTRSWDTRQMFF. CDR3 sequence (DNA): TGTGCCTGTGACACCGTGGTGGGGGATACAAGATCCTGGGACACCCGACAGATGTTTTTC.

With regard to this clone: At one of its ends the junction is not consistent with the germline gene, which may arise from a read error. The chain is built from TRDV2 and TRDJ1; 11 positions agree with TRDD3. The CDR3 loop spans 13 amino acids. Germline V gene sequence: CDR1 GEAIGNYY, CDR2 EKD. This chain's CDR3 is CAYDAWGIHKLIF. DNA for the CDR3: TGTGCCTATGACGCCTGGGGGATACATAAACTCATCTTT.

Worth noting for this clone: Translating this DNA gives a protein that differs at residue 12 from the TCRdb one, which belongs to a much larger clone; a read error is likely, and the protein shown is this translation. The V call is TRDV1, the J call TRDJ1; D is uncertain. No J segment appears in TCRdb, so it was assigned here by matching the sequence to germline. The CDR3 contains 16 residues. Germline CDR1 and CDR2: TSWWSYY and QGS. The chain's CDR3 is CALGELLSAGTVKLIF. CDR3 nucleotides: TGTGCTCTTGGGGAACTTCTCTCCGCCGGGACCGTTAAACTCATCTTT.

Only a few counts were recorded for this clone. A read error likely explains this, since a far larger clone differs by one base. Additional DNA sequences in this sample encode the identical CDR3. The rearrangement joins TRDV2 to TRDJ2; TRDD3 agrees at 9 bases. From germline, CDR1 is GEAIGNYY and CDR2 EKD. Trimming removed 2 bases from V and 4 bases from J; junction bases left unmatched: 4. This CDR3 comprises 15 residues. The CDR3 region is CACDILGDTTAQLFF. CDR3 nucleotide sequence: TGTGCCTGTGACATACTGGGGGACACGACAGCACAACTCTTCTTT.

Only a few counts were recorded for this clone. This likely traces to a read error, being one base from a far larger clone. The chain employs TRDV1 and TRDJ1; 11 nucleotides line up with TRDD3. TCRdb supplies no J gene; here it was assigned by aligning the nucleotide sequence to germline. Per the germline V gene, CDR1 is TSWWSYY and CDR2 is QGS. The trim removed 7 bases at V and 1 base at J, leaving 32 bases unmatched. This CDR3 contains 24 residues. The CDR3 DNA sequence: TGTGCTCTTGTGGTCTCCACCCTTCCAGCTGGGGGATACCTGGGCGGTCGGCCCACCGATAAACTCATCTTT. Translation gives CALVVSTLPAGGYLGGRPTDKLIF.

On this clone: This sequence is one base from a far larger clone and is likely a read error. Other DNA sequences from this sample encode an identical CDR3 as well. This chain uses TRDV2 with TRDJ3; tentative D call: TRDD3 (5 bases). The J gene, missing from TCRdb, was assigned here through DNA to germline matching. CDR1 GEAIGNYY and CDR2 EKD come from the germline V gene. V gave up 0 bases and J gave up 0 bases, with 14 bases separating them. The CDR3 contains 19 residues. This CDR3 reads CACDTVWGSDSWDTRQMFF. Here the CDR3 DNA reads TGTGCCTGTGACACCGTGTGGGGCTCAGACTCCTGGGACACCCGACAGATGTTTTTC.

Of note for this clone: A far larger clone lies a single base away; this is likely a read error. The V call is TRDV2, the J call TRDJ3, with 11 bases identical to TRDD3. Assignment of the J gene here rests on matching the DNA to germline, because TCRdb gives none. V was pared by 2 bases and J by 0 bases, with 5 bases of the junction left unmatched. Per germline, CDR1 GEAIGNYY and CDR2 EKD. The CDR3 totals 19 residues. The CDR3 region has the DNA TGTGCCTGTGACATACTGGGGGATATGAGCTCCTGGGACACCCGACAGATGTTTTTC. Its protein product is CACDILGDMSSWDTRQMFF.

To note about this clone: A far larger clone is a single base away, which makes a read error likely. The V gene is TRDV2, the J gene TRDJ3; 11 positions agree with TRDD3. Germline-derived CDR1 and CDR2 are GEAIGNYY and EKD. The CDR3 covers 20 residues. Here the CDR3 reads CACDVMGDTGSSLDTRQMFF. The CDR3 DNA reads as TGTGCCTGTGACGTTATGGGGGATACGGGGAGCTCCTTGGACACCCGACAGATGTTTTTC.

A few counts support this clone. It differs at one base from a far larger clone, so likely a read error. The chain has TRDV2 and TRDJ3, with 10 bases that match TRDD3. The CDR3 sequence is 20 residues long. Germline CDR1 is GEAIGNYY and CDR2 is EKD. The CDR3 bases are TGTGCCTGGGACACCGTGGTGGGGGATACAAGCTCCTGGGACACCCGACAGATGTTTTTC. It specifies CAWDTVVGDTSSWDTRQMFF.

Comments on this clone: This probably arose from a read error, given a far larger clone one base away. The rearrangement links TRDV1 to TRDJ1; 11 nucleotides match TRDD3. TCRdb leaves out the J gene; it was filled in here by matching the DNA to germline. The length of the CDR3 is 24 residues. The ends lost 4 bases at V and 1 base at J; junction bases unmatched: 29. CDR1 is TSWWSYY and CDR2 is QGS in the germline V gene. The CDR3 bases are TGTGCTCTTGGGGTCTCCACCCTTCCAGCTGGGGGATACCTGGGCGTTCGGCCCACCGATAAACTCATCTTT. Its translation is CALGVSTLPAGGYLGVRPTDKLIF.

With regard to this clone: TCRdb assigns this DNA the protein of a much larger clone, which departs from its translation at residue 15; this likely reflects a read error, and the protein shown comes from translating the DNA. J is TRDJ1 and V is TRDV1; TRDD2 agrees at 7 bases. Here the J gene came from matching the DNA to germline, since TCRdb omits it. This CDR3 is built from 23 residues. V lost 2 bases, J lost 1 base, and 28 bases stayed unmatched. Germline V gene lookup returns CDR1 TSWWSYY and CDR2 QGS. In DNA, the CDR3 is TGTGCTCTTGGGGAAGGGTGGGGTTCCTACGCTCAAGGACTATCTTGGGGCACCGATAAACTCATCTTT. Translation: CALGEGWGSYAQGLSWGTDKLIF.

This clone rates as hyperexpanded (1% or more). The sample contains more than one DNA sequence encoding this CDR3. J is TRDJ3 and V is TRDV2, with D uncertain. Germline V gives CDR1 GEAIGNYY, CDR2 EKD. The CDR3 extends over 13 amino acids. The V end lost 0 bases, the J end lost 4 bases, and 0 bases lay between the germline ends. The CDR3 coding sequence is TGTGCCTGTGACACCTGGGACACCCGACAGATGTTTTTC. Protein product: CACDTWDTRQMFF.

As for this clone: This is likely an artifact of a read error, given a far larger clone one base away. Other DNA sequences in this sample translate to the same CDR3. This chain joins TRDV2 and TRDJ3, with 9 bases that match TRDD3. No J segment appears in TCRdb, so it was assigned here by matching the sequence to germline. Germline CDR1 reads GEAIGNYY; CDR2 reads EKD. This CDR3 spans 18 amino acids. CDR3 in amino acids: CACDTGGYLSWDTRQMFF. The CDR3 DNA sequence: TGTGCCTGTGACACAGGGGGATACCTCTCCTGGGACACACGACAGATGTTTTTC.

The rearrangement joins TRDV2 to TRDJ3, with TRDD3 identical over 8 bases. TCRdb is silent on the J gene; assignment here came from matching the DNA to germline. The CDR3 extends over 14 amino acids. Trimming took 2 bases from V and 9 from J; bases not matched to a gene: 2. Germline-derived CDR1 and CDR2 are GEAIGNYY and EKD. DNA for the CDR3: TGTGCCTGTGACATACTGGGGGGCACCCGACAGATGTTTTTC. Its translation: CACDILGGTRQMFF.